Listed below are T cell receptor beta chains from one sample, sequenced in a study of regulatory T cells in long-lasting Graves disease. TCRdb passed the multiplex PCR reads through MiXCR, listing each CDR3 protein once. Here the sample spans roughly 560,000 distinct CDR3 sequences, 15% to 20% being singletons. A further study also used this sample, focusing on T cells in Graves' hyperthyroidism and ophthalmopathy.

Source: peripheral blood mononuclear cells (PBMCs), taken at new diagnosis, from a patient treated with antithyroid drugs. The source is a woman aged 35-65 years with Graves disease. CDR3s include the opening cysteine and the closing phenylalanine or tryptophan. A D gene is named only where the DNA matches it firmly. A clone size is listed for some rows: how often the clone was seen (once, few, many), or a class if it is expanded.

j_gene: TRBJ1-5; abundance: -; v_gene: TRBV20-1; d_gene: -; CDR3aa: CSASVGGWGDQPQHF; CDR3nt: TGCAGTGCTAGTGTAGGAGGGTGGGGGGATCAGCCCCAGCATTTT
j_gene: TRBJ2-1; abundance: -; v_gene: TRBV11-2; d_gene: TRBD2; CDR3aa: CASTKGLAGGHEQFF; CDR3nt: TGTGCCAGCACCAAGGGGCTAGCGGGGGGGCACGAGCAGTTCTTC
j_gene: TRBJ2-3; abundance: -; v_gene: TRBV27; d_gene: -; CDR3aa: CASSWGFTDTQYF; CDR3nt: TGTGCCAGCAGTTGGGGATTCACAGATACGCAGTATTTT
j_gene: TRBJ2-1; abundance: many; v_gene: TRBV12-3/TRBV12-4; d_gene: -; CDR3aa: CASSLYQGRFF; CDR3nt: TGTGCCAGCAGTTTGTATCAGGGAAGGTTCTTC
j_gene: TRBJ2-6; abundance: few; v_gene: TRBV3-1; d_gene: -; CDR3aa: CASSQAAVTGANVLTF; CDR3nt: TGTGCCAGCAGCCAGGCCGCAGTAACTGGGGCCAACGTCCTGACTTTC
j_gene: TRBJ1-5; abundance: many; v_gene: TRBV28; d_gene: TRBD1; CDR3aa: CASSFWFGQVSSNQPQHF; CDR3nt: TGTGCCAGCAGTTTTTGGTTTGGACAGGTCTCTAGCAATCAGCCCCAGCATTTT
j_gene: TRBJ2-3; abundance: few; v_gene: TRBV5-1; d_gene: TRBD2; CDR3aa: CASSLARRGGPDTQYF; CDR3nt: TGCGCCAGCAGCTTGGCCCGGCGGGGGGGCCCCGATACGCAGTATTTT
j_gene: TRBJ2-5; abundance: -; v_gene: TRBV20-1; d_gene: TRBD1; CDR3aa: CSAPTGGETQYF; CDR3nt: TGCAGTGCCCCGACAGGGGGGGAGACCCAGTACTTC
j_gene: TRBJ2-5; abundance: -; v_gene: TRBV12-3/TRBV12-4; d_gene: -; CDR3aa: CASSFLGLQETQYF; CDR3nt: TGTGCCAGCAGTTTTTTAGGCCTCCAAGAGACCCAGTACTTC
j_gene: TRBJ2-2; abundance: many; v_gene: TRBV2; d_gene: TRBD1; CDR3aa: CASSPRQGETGELFF; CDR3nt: TGTGCCAGCAGTCCTAGACAGGGGGAGACCGGGGAGCTGTTTTTT
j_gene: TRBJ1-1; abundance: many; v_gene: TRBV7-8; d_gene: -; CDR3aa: CTSSSFRENTEAFF; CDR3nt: TGTACCAGCAGCTCATTCCGGGAGAACACTGAAGCTTTCTTT
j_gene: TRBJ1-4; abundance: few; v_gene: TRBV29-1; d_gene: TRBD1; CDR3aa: CSVGTGATNEKLFF; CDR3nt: TGCAGCGTTGGGACAGGTGCAACTAATGAAAAACTGTTTTTT
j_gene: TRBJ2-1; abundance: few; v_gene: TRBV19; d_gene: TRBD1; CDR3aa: CASSTGTAEQFF; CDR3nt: TGTGCCAGTAGTACAGGGACAGCGGAGCAGTTCTTC
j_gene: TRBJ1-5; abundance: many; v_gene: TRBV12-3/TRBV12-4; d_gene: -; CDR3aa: CASSLAGGRGNQPQHF; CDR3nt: TGTGCCAGCAGCCTGGCGGGGGGCAGGGGCAATCAGCCCCAGCATTTT
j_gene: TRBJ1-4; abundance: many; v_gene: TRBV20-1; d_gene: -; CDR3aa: CSAGRANEKLFF; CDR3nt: TGCAGTGCGGGGCGGGCTAATGAAAAACTGTTTTTT
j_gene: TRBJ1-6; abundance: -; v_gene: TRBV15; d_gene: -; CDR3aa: CATSRGIAYNSPLHF; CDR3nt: TGTGCCACCAGCAGGGGCATAGCCTATAATTCACCCCTCCACTTT
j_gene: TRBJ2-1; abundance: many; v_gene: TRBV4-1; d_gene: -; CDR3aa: CASSQRQVTPREQFF; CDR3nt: TGCGCCAGCAGCCAGCGACAGGTGACTCCTCGTGAGCAGTTCTTC
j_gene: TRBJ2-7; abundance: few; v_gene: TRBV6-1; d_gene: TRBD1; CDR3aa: CASRWDRTDEQYF; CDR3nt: TGTGCCAGCAGGTGGGACAGGACGGACGAGCAGTACTTC
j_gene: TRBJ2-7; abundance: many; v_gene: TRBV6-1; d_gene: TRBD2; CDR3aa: CALRRGTTYEQYF; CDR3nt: TGTGCCTTACGGCGGGGGACCACCTACGAGCAGTACTTC
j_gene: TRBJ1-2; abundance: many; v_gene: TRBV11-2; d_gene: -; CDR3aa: CASSSGHRGYTF; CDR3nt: TGTGCCAGCAGCTCGGGACACAGGGGCTACACCTTC
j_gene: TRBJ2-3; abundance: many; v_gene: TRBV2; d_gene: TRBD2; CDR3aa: CASRGQVAGGTDTQYF; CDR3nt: TGTGCCAGCAGAGGCCAAGTAGCGGGGGGCACAGATACGCAGTATTTT
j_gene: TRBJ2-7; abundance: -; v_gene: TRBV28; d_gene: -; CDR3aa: CASSTGGGQYF; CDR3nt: TGTGCCAGCAGCACAGGGGGGGGGCAGTACTTC
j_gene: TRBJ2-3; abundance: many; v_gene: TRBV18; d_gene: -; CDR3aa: CASSPLGRTDTQYF; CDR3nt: TGTGCCAGCTCACCACTCGGCCGCACAGATACGCAGTATTTT
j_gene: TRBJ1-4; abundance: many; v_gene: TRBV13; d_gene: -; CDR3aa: CASSLGEAAEEKLFF; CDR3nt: TGTGCCAGCAGCTTAGGCGAGGCAGCAGAGGAAAAACTGTTTTTT
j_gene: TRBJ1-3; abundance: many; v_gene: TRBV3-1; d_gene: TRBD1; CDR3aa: CASSPTTGGGNTIYF; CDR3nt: TGTGCCAGCAGCCCCACGACAGGGGGCGGAAACACCATATATTTT
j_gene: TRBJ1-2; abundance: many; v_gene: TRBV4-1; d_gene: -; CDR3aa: CASSRGGGALNYGYTF; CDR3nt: TGCGCCAGCAGCCGCGGAGGAGGGGCGCTTAACTATGGCTACACCTTC
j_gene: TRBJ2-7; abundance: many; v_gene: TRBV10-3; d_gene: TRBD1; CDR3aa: CAISESGTGLSYEQYF; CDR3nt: TGTGCCATCAGTGAGTCGGGGACAGGGCTCTCCTACGAGCAGTACTTC
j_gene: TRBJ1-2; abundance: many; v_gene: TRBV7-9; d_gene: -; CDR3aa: CASSSTGYGYTF; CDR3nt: TGTGCCAGCAGCTCAACAGGTTATGGCTACACCTTC
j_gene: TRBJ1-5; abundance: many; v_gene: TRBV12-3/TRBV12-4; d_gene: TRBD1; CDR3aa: CASSLDTGGPQPQHF; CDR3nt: TGTGCCAGCAGTTTGGATACAGGGGGCCCTCAGCCCCAGCATTTT